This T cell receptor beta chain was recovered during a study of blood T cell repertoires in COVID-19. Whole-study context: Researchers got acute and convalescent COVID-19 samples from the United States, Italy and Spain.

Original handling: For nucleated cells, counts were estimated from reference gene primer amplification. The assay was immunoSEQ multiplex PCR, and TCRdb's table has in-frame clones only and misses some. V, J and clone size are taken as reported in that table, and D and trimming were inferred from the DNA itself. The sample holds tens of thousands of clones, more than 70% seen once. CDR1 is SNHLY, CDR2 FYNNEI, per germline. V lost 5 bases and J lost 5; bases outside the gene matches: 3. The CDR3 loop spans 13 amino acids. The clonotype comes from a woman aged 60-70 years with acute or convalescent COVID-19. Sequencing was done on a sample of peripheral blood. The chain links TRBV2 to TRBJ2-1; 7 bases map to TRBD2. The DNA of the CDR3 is TGTGCCAGCAGTCCTCTAGCGGACAATGAGCAGTTCTTC. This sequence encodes CASSPLADNEQFF.